One T cell receptor (beta chain) is described in this entry. As yet, its antigen is unknown. The data originate from a study of cytomegalovirus exposure and HLA in healthy donors. PCR primers comprised 60 Vbeta and 13 Jbeta primers. TCRdb's copy holds only in-frame clones and misses some; the assay was immunoSEQ multiplex PCR. The sample has about 170,000 clones, roughly 80% seen once; the top ten hold about 3.4%. Study findings and constraints: It was taken for granted in presence/absence analyses that sequencing depth across donors was roughly uniform.

Input material: PBMCs. The clonotype comes from a female donor in good health and CMV-seronegative.

For the CDR3, the DNA is TGTGCCAGCAGCTTAGAGATGGACTCCTATGGCTACACCTTC. Translated: CASSLEMDSYGYTF. This sequence joins TRBV7-9 and TRBJ1-2; D gene ambiguous. Germline CDR1 reads SEHNR; CDR2 reads FQNEAQ (reference sequence). The CDR3 runs to 14 residues. V shed 1 base and J shed 4 bases, with 10 bases lying between them. The full variable domain, rest sourced from reference TRBV7-9 and TRBJ1-2, is DTGVSQNPRHKITKRGQNVTFRCDPISEHNRLYWYRQTLGQGPEFLTYFQNEAQLEKSRLLSDRFSAERPKGSFSTLEIQRTEQGDSAMYLCASSLEMDSYGYTFGSGTRLTVV.